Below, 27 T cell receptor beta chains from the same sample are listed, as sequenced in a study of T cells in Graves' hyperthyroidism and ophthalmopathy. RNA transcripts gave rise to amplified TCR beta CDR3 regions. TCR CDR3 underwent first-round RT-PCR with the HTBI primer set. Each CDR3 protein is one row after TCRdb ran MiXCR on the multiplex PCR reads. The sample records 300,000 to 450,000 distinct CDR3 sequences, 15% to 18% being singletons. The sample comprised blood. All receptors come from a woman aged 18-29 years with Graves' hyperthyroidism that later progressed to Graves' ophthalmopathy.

CDR3 coding DNA: TGCAGTGCTTTTCGTACTCCGGGACTCTCTTCCTACAATGAGCAGTTCTTC. This translates into CSAFRTPGLSSYNEQFF. This chain joins TRBV20-1 and TRBJ2-1; D possibly corresponds to TRBD2 (6 bases). The V end lost 5 bases, the J end lost 1 base, and 21 bases lay between the germline ends. The CDR3 extends over 17 amino acids. CDR1 and CDR2 (germline): DFQATT, SNEGSKA (reference sequence).

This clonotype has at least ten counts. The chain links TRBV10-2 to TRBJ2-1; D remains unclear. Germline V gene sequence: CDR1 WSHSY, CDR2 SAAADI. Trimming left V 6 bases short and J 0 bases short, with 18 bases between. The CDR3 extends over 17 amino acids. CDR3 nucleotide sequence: TGCGCCAGCAGCCCCCCCCCGACGGCGAGCTCCTACAATGAGCAGTTCTTC. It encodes CASSPPPTASSYNEQFF.

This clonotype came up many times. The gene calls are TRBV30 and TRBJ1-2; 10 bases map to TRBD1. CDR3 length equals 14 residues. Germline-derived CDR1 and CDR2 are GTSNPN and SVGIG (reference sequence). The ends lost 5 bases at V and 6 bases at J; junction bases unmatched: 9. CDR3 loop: CAWAPGQGWNGYTF. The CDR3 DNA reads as TGTGCCTGGGCACCGGGACAGGGGTGGAATGGCTACACCTTC.

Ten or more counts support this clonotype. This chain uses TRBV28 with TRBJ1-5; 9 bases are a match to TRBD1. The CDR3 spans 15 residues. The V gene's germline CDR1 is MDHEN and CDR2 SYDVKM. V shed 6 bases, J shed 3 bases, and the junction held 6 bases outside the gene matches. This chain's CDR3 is CASRSTGGFNQPQHF. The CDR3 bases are TGTGCCAGCAGATCGACAGGGGGATTCAATCAGCCCCAGCATTTT.

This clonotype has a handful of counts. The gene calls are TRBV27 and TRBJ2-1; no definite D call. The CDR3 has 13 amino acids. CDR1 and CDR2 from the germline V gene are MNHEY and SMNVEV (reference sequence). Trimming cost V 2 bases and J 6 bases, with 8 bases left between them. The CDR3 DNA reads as TGTGCCAGCAGTTTAATCGGAGCCAATGAGCAGTTCTTC. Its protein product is CASSLIGANEQFF.

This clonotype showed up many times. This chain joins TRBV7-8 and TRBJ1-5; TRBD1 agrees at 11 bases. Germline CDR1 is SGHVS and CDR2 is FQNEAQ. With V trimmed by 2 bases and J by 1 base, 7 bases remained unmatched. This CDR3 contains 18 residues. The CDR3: CASSLFGQGAWSNQPQHF. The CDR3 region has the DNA TGTGCCAGCAGCTTATTCGGACAGGGGGCATGGAGCAATCAGCCCCAGCATTTT.

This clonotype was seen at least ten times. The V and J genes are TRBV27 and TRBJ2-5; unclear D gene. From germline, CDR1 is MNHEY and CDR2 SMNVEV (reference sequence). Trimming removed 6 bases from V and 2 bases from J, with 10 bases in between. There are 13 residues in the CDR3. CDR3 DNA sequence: TGTGCCAGCAGGAGACGCGGACAAGAGACCCAGTACTTC. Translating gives CASRRRGQETQYF.

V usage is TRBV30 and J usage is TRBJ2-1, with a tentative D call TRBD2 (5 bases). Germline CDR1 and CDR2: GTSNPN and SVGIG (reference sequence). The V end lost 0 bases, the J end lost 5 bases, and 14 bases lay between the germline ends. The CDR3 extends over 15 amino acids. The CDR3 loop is CAWSVLSSWNNEQFF. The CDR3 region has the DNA TGTGCCTGGAGTGTCCTGTCTAGCTGGAACAATGAGCAGTTCTTC.

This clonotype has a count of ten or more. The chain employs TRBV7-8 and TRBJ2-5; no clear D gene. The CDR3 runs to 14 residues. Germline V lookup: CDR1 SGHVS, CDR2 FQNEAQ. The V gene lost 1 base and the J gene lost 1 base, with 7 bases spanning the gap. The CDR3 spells CASSLGALQETQYF. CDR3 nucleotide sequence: TGTGCCAGCAGCTTAGGGGCCCTCCAAGAGACCCAGTACTTC.

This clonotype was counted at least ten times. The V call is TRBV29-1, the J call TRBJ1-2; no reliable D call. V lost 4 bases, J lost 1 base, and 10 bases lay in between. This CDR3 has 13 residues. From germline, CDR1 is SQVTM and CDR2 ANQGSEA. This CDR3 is CSVGREHNYGYTF. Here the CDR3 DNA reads TGCAGCGTTGGGAGGGAGCATAACTATGGCTACACCTTC.

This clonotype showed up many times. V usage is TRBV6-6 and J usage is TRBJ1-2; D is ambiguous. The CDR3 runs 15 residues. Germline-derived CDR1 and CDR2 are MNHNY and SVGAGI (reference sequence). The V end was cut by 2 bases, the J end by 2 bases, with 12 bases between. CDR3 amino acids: CASSYRQEGNYGYTF. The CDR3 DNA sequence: TGTGCCAGCAGTTACCGACAAGAGGGCAACTATGGCTACACCTTC.

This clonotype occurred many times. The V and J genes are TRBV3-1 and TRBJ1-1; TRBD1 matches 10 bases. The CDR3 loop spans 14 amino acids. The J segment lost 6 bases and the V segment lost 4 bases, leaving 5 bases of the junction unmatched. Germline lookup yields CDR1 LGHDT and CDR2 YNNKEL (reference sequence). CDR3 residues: CASSPGQGFSEAFF. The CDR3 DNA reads TGTGCCAGCAGCCCGGGACAGGGGTTCTCTGAAGCTTTCTTT.

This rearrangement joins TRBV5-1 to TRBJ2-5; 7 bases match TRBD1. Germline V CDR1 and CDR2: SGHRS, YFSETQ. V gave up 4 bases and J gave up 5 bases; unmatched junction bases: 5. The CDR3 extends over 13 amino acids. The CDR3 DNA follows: TGCGCCAGCAGCCCCGGGACAGAGGAGACCCAGTACTTC. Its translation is CASSPGTEETQYF. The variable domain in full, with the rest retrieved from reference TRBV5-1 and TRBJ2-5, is KAGVTQTPRYLIKTRGQQVTLSCSPISGHRSVSWYQQTPGQGLQFLFEYFSETQRNKGNFPGRFSGRQFSNSRSEMNVSTLELGDSALYLCASSPGTEETQYFGPGTRLLVL.

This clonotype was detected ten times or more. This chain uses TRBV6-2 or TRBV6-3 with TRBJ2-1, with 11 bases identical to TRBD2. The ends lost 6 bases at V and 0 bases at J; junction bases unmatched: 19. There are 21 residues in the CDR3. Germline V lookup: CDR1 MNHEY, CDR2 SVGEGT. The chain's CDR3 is CASSHPRLAGGSRSSYNEQFF. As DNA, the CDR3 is TGTGCCAGCAGCCATCCACGTCTAGCGGGAGGATCTAGGAGCTCCTACAATGAGCAGTTCTTC.

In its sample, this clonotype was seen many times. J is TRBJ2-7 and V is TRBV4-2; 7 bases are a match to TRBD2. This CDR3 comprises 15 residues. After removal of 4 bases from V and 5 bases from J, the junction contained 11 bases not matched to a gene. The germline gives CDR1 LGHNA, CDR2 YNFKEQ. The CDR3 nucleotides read TGTGCCAGCAGCCGGGAGGGCACAGCCGACCACGAGCAGTACTTC. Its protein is CASSREGTADHEQYF.

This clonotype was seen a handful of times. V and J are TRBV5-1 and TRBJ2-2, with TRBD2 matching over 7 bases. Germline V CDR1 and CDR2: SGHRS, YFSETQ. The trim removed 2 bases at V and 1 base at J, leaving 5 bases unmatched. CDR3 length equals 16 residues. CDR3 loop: CASSLWLAENTGELFF. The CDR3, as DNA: TGCGCCAGCAGCTTATGGCTAGCGGAGAACACCGGGGAGCTGTTTTTT.

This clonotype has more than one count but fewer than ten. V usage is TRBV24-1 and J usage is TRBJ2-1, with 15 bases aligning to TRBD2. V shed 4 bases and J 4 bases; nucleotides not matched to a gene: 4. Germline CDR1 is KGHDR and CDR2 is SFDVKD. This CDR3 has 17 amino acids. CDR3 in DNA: TGTGCCACCAGTGAACTCGGGACTAGCGGGAGGTACAATGAGCAGTTCTTC. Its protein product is CATSELGTSGRYNEQFF.

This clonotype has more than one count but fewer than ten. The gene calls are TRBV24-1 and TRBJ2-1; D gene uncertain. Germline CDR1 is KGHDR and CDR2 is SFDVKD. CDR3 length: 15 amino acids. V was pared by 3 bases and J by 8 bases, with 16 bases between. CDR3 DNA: TGTGCCACCAGTGATCACCCCTCACGGGTGGATGAGCAGTTCTTC. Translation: CATSDHPSRVDEQFF.

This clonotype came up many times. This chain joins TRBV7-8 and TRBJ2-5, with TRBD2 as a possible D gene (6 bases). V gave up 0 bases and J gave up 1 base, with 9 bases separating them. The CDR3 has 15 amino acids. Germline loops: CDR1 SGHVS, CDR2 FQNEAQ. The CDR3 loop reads CASSLAMGLQETQYF. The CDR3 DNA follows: TGTGCCAGCAGCTTAGCGATGGGACTCCAAGAGACCCAGTACTTC.

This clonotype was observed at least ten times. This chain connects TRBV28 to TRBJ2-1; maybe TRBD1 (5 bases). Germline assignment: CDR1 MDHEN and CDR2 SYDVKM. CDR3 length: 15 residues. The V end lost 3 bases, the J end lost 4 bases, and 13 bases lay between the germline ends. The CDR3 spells CASSFGQGLYNEQFF. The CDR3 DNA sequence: TGTGCCAGCAGTTTCGGGCAGGGCCTTTACAATGAGCAGTTCTTC.

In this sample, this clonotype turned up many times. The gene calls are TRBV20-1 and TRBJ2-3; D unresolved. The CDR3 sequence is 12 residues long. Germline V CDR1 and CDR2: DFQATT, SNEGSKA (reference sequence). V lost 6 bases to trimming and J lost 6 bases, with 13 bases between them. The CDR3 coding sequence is TGCAGTGCCCCCAGCTTAAGGGATACGCAGTATTTT. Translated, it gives CSAPSLRDTQYF.

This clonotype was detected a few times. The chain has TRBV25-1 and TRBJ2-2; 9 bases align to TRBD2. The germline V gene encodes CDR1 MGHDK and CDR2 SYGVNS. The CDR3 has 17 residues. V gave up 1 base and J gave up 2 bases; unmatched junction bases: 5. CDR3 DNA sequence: TGTGCCAGCAGTGAATTCCCCGGGACTAGCAACACCGGGGAGCTGTTTTTT. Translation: CASSEFPGTSNTGELFF.

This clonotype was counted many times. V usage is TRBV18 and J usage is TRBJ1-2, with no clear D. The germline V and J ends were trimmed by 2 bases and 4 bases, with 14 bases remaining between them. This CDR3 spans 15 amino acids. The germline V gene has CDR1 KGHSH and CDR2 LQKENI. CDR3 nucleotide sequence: TGTGCCAGCTCACCAGGGAACGCTCCGATCTATGGCTACACCTTC. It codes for CASSPGNAPIYGYTF.

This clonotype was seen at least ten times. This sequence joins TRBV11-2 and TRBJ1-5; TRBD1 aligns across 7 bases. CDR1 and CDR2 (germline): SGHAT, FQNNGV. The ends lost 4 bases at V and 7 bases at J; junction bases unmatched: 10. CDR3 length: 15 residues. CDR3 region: CASSSYSGGEQPQHF. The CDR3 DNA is TGTGCCAGCAGCTCGTATTCAGGGGGTGAGCAGCCCCAGCATTTT. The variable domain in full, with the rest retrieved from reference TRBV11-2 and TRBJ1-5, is EAGVAQSPRYKIIEKRQSVAFWCNPISGHATLYWYQQILGQGPKLLIQFQNNGVVDDSQLPKDRFSAERLKGVDSTLKIQPAKLEDSAVYLCASSSYSGGEQPQHFGDGTRLSIL.

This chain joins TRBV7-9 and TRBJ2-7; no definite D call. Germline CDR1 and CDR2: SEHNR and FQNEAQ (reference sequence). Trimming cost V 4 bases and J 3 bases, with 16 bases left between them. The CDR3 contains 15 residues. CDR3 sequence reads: CASSSPRGPNYEQYF. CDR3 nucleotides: TGTGCCAGCAGCTCCCCCCGCGGACCCAACTACGAGCAGTACTTC.

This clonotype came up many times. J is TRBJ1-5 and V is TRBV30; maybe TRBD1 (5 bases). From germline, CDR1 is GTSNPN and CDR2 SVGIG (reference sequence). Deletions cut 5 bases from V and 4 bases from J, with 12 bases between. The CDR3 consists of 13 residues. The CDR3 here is CAWGRTPNQPQHF. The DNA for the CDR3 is TGTGCCTGGGGTAGGACACCTAATCAGCCCCAGCATTTT.

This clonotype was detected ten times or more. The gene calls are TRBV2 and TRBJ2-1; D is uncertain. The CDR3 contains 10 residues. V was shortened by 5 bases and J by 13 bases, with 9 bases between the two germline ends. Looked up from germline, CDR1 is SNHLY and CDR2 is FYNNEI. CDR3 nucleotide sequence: TGTGCCAGCAGTTTCCGACTTCAGTTCTTC. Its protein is CASSFRLQFF. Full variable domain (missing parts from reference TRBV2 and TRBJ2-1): EPEVTQTPSHQVTQMGQEVILRCVPISNHLYFYWYRQILGQKVEFLVSFYNNEISEKSEIFDDQFSVERPDGSNFTLKIRSTKLEDSAMYFCASSFRLQFFGPGTRLTVL.